This record concerns one T cell receptor (beta chain) sequence. This clonotype was recorded a few times. Its binding antigen is unknown. Per-base quality was not reported, and no clone a single base away is much larger than it. cDNA was synthesized by template-switch 5'RACE using a primer with a 10-nucleotide random unique molecular identifier that tagged each TCR transcript. Every sequencing run covered 15-18 subjects and yielded more than 160 million TCR-beta sequences. Total RNA was extracted with the RNeasy kit. Using the KAPA Real-time Library Amplification kit, TCR-beta VDJ regions were amplified with primers for the TCR constant region and the 5'RACE anchor. A first PCR added sample indexes and Illumina adaptors, after which a second PCR increased the library yield. After Ampure bead purification, the TCR product of roughly 650 bp was size-selected on a 2% E-gel SizeSelection system. Before pooling, library quality was checked on a Bioanalyzer, concentration was measured with Qubit, and libraries were quantified with the Kapa Library Quantification kit. An Illumina HiSeq 2500 was used to sequence the libraries paired-end at 2 x 150 bp. To increase sequence diversity, about 23-30% phiX was spiked into each library pool. Per the source publication's procedure: The UMI-based MiGEC pipeline processed quality-filtered reads and removed over 75% of raw TCR sequences during error correction. VDJ genes were aligned to IMGT germline references, and each clonotype was defined by a unique CDR3 amino acid sequence together with V-J genes. Clonal expansion, Shannon diversity and CDR3 relatedness (CalcPairwiseDistances, ClusterSamples) were evaluated with VDJtools, and phylogenetic trees were built with CLCbio workbench. Using coefficient-of-variation modelling across technical triplicates, the study counted a clone as expanded if it had at least 8 unique UMIs. TCRdb took the public reads, trimmed them with fastp at Q25, ran MiXCR for clone calling and kept in-frame beta chains. Duplicate CDR3 protein sequences are folded into a single record with the most common DNA and genes. It is TCRdb's table, rather than the study itself, that gives the V and J calls and clone size. For this sample there are about 37,000 distinct CDR3 sequences; more than 9% appear just once. The ten biggest clones cover approximately 4.1% of the sample.

Trimmed from V: 4 bases; trimmed from J: 7 bases; junction bases lacking a gene match: 9. CDR1 and CDR2, per the germline V gene (reference sequence), are LGHDT and YNNKEL. The CDR3 runs 14 residues from the cysteine to the phenylalanine. The retained sequence is limited to the CDR3, 42 bases, with the frame set at the first base. The source of the sample is a study of neurological immune-mediated disorders (dated by TCRdb to the late 2010s). Regarding the complete study: The study compared peripheral blood TCR-beta repertoires of HTLV-I-associated myelopathy (HAM/TSP) patients, multiple sclerosis patients and healthy controls using UMI-based sequencing. The 90 to 110 TCR-beta libraries covered PBMC samples along with longitudinal samples, technical triplicates, and paired sorted CD4+ and CD8+ T-cell subsets. The cohort included approximately 68 subjects: approximately 15 with HAM/TSP, approximately 34 with multiple sclerosis, and some 20 healthy controls.

Here is what the overall study found, with its caveats: Expanded clones from different subjects shared no identical CDR3 amino acid sequences, which suggests that TCR-beta repertoires were private in all groups. The highest TCR clonal expansion was observed in HAM/TSP patients, whereas the lowest was observed in MS patients, even when compared with healthy controls.

TCR libraries for sorted subsets were made from roughly 950,000 sorted CD4+ or CD8+ T cells. PBMCs were separated from peripheral blood using Ficoll-Hypaque density gradient centrifugation and then cryopreserved in liquid nitrogen. The study also sequenced paired sorted CD4+ and CD8+ subsets from healthy controls, HAM/TSP patients and MS patients. The receptor chain draws on TRBV3-1 and TRBJ2-7, with 8 junctional bases fitting TRBD1. Source material: CD4+ T cells from blood. The origin of this receptor is a woman in her 30s with HTLV-1-associated myelopathy (HAM/TSP). CDR3 loop: CASSPGTGGLEQYF. The DNA reads as follows: TGTGCCAGCAGCCCAGGGACAGGTGGTTTGGAGCAGTACTTC.